Sequencing of this T cell receptor (beta chain) was carried out in a study of OX40 agonist ivuxolimab in advanced cancers. General study points: Among the least clonally expanded were partial responders at 0.1-3.0 mg/kg. What antigens the expanded peripheral T cells recognized was never established.

Concerning this clone itself: Antigen specificity is unknown.

Repertoires were generated with immunoSEQ multiplex PCR, while TCRdb's copy carries only in-frame clones and drops some. Of around 62,000 clones listed, around 82% were seen once; the top ten hold about 4.8%. Germline CDR1 is LNHDA and CDR2 is SQIVND (reference sequence). Trimming removed 4 bases from V and 5 bases from J; junction bases left unmatched: 10. CDR3 size: 15 residues. On cycle 4 day 1 and cycle 7 day 1, as well as at baseline, blood was sampled. The clonotype originates from an adult with an advanced solid tumor such as melanoma, head and neck, liver or kidney cancer. The gene calls are TRBV19 and TRBJ2-7, with 8 bases that match TRBD2. Specimen: CD4+ or CD8+ T cells sorted from blood, collected in a trial of the OX40 agonist ivuxolimab. The CDR3 loop is CASSKEGLGGHEQYF. CDR3 DNA sequence: TGTGCCAGTAGTAAGGAGGGACTAGGAGGCCACGAGCAGTACTTC.